This passage covers 7 T cell receptor beta chains from one sample sequenced in a study of tumor-infiltrating lymphocytes in primary liver carcinoma. Constant-region priming of about 0.5 ug total RNA yielded TCR beta cDNA. Three nested multiplex PCR rounds of slightly modified ARM-PCR generated TCR beta libraries. Researchers ran the first two PCR rounds for approximately 10 cycles each with TRBV1-TRBV30 forward primers and a C-beta reverse primer. A single record per CDR3 protein comes from TCRdb applying MiXCR to the multiplex PCR reads. The table records approximately 92,000 distinct CDR3 sequences, 69% of them present only once. Without any cell sorting, about 20-31 mg of bulk tissue yielded co-extracted RNA and DNA. The sequencing sample was made of liver tumor tissue from sampling region 5. Indicated subset: tumor region T5, tumor centre. Every receptor here comes from a woman aged 55-69 years with primary liver carcinoma and hepatitis B virus infection.

Note on this clonotype: In this CDR3 the conserved last residue, phenylalanine or tryptophan, is missing, so a read error is likely. The rearrangement uses TRBV11-2 and TRBJ2-1, with D unresolved. The CDR3 contains 14 residues. Germline-derived CDR1 and CDR2 are SGHAT and FQNNGV. CDR3 loop: CASNFGGVDNEQFL. DNA for the CDR3: TGTGCTAGCAACTTCGGCGGTGTGGACAATGAGCAGTTCTTA.

This clonotype was counted at least ten times. V gene TRBV28 combines with J gene TRBJ2-7; D gene ambiguous. The CDR3 contains 12 residues. The V end was cut by 5 bases, the J end by 0 bases, with 5 bases between. Germline-derived CDR1 and CDR2 are MDHEN and SYDVKM. The CDR3 loop reads CASSKGSYEQYF. For the CDR3, the DNA is TGTGCCAGCAGTAAGGGCTCCTACGAGCAGTACTTC.

On this clonotype: Here the CDR3 omits its conserved ending phenylalanine or tryptophan, so a read error is the likely source. The chain joins TRBV11-2 to TRBJ2-2; D gene unclear. The V gene's germline CDR1 is SGHAT and CDR2 FQNNGV. The CDR3 covers 14 residues. The CDR3 DNA follows: TGTGCCGGCAGCCCTTATAGACGGGTCGGGGAGCTGTTTTGT. Its translation is CAGSPYRRVGELFC.

This clonotype was seen at least ten times. The chain joins TRBV6-2 or TRBV6-3 to TRBJ1-4; D gene uncertain. V lost 2 bases and J lost 8, with 12 bases in between. The CDR3 is 14 residues long. Germline CDR1 is MNHEY and CDR2 is SVGEGT. The CDR3, as DNA: TGTGCCAGCAGTTACGGTGGAGCGGCCGAAAAACTGTTTTTT. Translation gives CASSYGGAAEKLFF.

In the case of this clonotype: Compared with germline, one end of the junction differs, possibly owing to a read error. J is TRBJ2-5 and V is TRBV29-1, with D maybe TRBD2 (5 bases). Germline assignment: CDR1 SQVTM and CDR2 ANQGSEA. This CDR3 has 14 amino acids. This CDR3 reads CSVVKRVSQETQYF. The CDR3 DNA follows: TGCAGCGTTGTCAAGAGGGTGTCCCAAGAGACCCAGTATTTC.

This clonotype showed up just a few times. A much bigger clone sits one base away, suggesting this may be a read error. The rearrangement links TRBV6-1 to TRBJ2-5; 7 nucleotides match TRBD2. V trimming: 4 bases; J trimming: 6 bases; junction bases outside the gene matches: 11. The CDR3 is made up of 15 amino acids. Germline V lookup: CDR1 MNHNS, CDR2 SASEGT. CDR3 region: CASSVEGGSSKTQYF. The CDR3 DNA follows: TGTGCCAGCAGTGTGGAGGGAGGGTCCTCGAAGACCCAGTACTTC.

A remark on this clonotype: Just one base apart from a much larger clone, this may be a read error. The chain recombines TRBV28 with TRBJ1-2; no definite D call. The CDR3 covers 12 residues. Germline V gene data show CDR1 as MDHEN and CDR2 as SYDVKM. DNA for the CDR3: TGTGCCAACAGTCATACTAAGCGTGGCTACACCTTC. Its translation: CANSHTKRGYTF.